One and the same sample provided the 22 T cell receptor beta chains below, sequenced in a study of OX40 agonist ivuxolimab in advanced cancers. Measured with immunoSEQ multiplex PCR; TCRdb has only the in-frame clones, and not every one. The repertoire has about 79,000 clones, 90% of them found once; the top ten carry around 0.34%. The specimen was CD4+ or CD8+ T cells sorted from blood, collected in a trial of the OX40 agonist ivuxolimab. These receptors were taken from an adult with an advanced solid tumor such as melanoma, head and neck, liver or kidney cancer.

This clone showed up just a few times. The genes are TRBV28 and TRBJ1-5; 7 bases line up with TRBD1. With 2 bases clipped from V and 5 bases from J, the junction kept 9 bases outside the gene matches. Germline values: CDR1 MDHEN, CDR2 SYDVKM. There are 16 residues in the CDR3. CDR3 nucleotides: TGTGCCAGCAGTTTAGCAACCGGGACAGATCATCAGCCCCAGCATTTT. It codes for CASSLATGTDHQPQHF.

The chain couples TRBV6-5 to TRBJ1-3; no firm D call. Germline V gene sequence: CDR1 MNHEY, CDR2 SVGAGI. Trimming shortened V by 6 bases and J by 4 bases, and 7 bases separated the two germline ends. The CDR3 covers 12 residues. CDR3 protein: CASRSRGNTIYF. The DNA for the CDR3 is TGTGCCAGCAGATCCAGGGGAAACACCATATATTTT.

The V and J genes are TRBV28 and TRBJ1-1; 7 nucleotides agree with TRBD1. Trimming took 7 bases from V and 3 from J; bases not matched to a gene: 8. This CDR3 region has 14 residues. Germline assignment: CDR1 MDHEN and CDR2 SYDVKM. CDR3 sequence: CASKGGRGDTEAFF. The DNA of the CDR3 is TGTGCCAGCAAGGGAGGCAGGGGGGACACTGAAGCTTTCTTT. The complete variable domain, with remaining parts taken from reference TRBV28 and TRBJ1-1, reads DVKVTQSSRYLVKRTGEKVFLECVQDMDHENMFWYRQDPGLGLRLIYFSYDVKMKEKGDIPEGYSVSREKKERFSLILESASTNQTSMYLCASKGGRGDTEAFFGQGTRLTVV.

The chain joins TRBV10-2 to TRBJ1-5; a weak D match, TRBD1 (6 bases). CDR1 is WSHSY, CDR2 SAAADI, per germline. CDR3 length: 13 residues. V was cut by 3 bases and J by 6 bases, with 9 bases left in between. CDR3 loop: CASSEQGFQPQHF. CDR3 sequence (DNA): TGCGCCAGCAGTGAACAGGGATTTCAGCCCCAGCATTTT.

The chain carries TRBV2 and TRBJ1-6; D remains ambiguous. V was cut by 3 bases and J by 0 bases, with 6 bases left in between. Germline V lookup: CDR1 SNHLY, CDR2 FYNNEI. CDR3 size: 15 residues. In nucleotides, the CDR3 is TGTGCCAGCAGTGATCGGAGCTCCTATAATTCACCCCTCCACTTT. Amino acids: CASSDRSSYNSPLHF.

V usage is TRBV6-1 and J usage is TRBJ1-3, with D maybe TRBD1 (5 bases). Between the trimmed V and J ends, which lost 8 bases and 0 bases, there was a span of 14 bases. In germline, CDR1 is MNHNS, CDR2 SASEGT. This CDR3 spans 15 amino acids. The CDR3 nucleotides read TGTGCCAGCTCCTCCCTTGGGGCCTCTGGAAACACCATATATTTT. As protein: CASSSLGASGNTIYF.

The table lists this clone with a few counts. V and J are TRBV19 and TRBJ2-1; D might be TRBD1 or TRBD2, each matching 6 bases. The CDR3 is made up of 14 amino acids. Per the germline V gene, CDR1 is LNHDA and CDR2 is SQIVND (reference sequence). Trimming stripped 3 bases from V and 7 bases from J, with 13 bases between. The CDR3 reads CASSIWGARNEQFF. The CDR3 nucleotides are TGTGCCAGTAGTATTTGGGGGGCTCGAAATGAGCAGTTCTTC.

This clone came up once. The CDR3 DNA sequence: TGTGCCAGCAGCTTGGCCTCTACGGGGTTCTACAATGAGCAGTTCTTC. It specifies CASSLASTGFYNEQFF. The genes are TRBV5-6 and TRBJ2-1; D perhaps matches TRBD2 (5 bases). The CDR3 runs 16 residues. The V end lost 0 bases, the J end lost 3 bases, and 13 bases lay between the germline ends. Germline V gene lookup returns CDR1 SGHDT and CDR2 YYEEEE.

The chain employs TRBV2 and TRBJ2-2, with TRBD1 as a possible D gene (5 bases). Germline V gene lookup returns CDR1 SNHLY and CDR2 FYNNEI. Trimming shortened V by 2 bases and J by 7 bases, and 8 bases separated the two germline ends. This CDR3 region has 13 residues. The CDR3 bases are TGTGCCAGCAGTGAATGGGGCGGCGGGGAGCTGTTTTTT. Translation gives CASSEWGGGELFF. Variable domain in full (rest from reference TRBV2 and TRBJ2-2): EPEVTQTPSHQVTQMGQEVILRCVPISNHLYFYWYRQILGQKVEFLVSFYNNEISEKSEIFDDQFSVERPDGSNFTLKIRSTKLEDSAMYFCASSEWGGGELFFGEGSRLTVL.

The chain uses TRBV2 and TRBJ2-3; the match to TRBD2 covers 15 bases. Germline trimming cut 4 bases from V and 3 bases from J; bases unmatched to any gene: 8. Germline V gene lookup returns CDR1 SNHLY and CDR2 FYNNEI. The CDR3 is 18 amino acids. The CDR3 loop is CASSGTSGGVIRTDTQYF. CDR3 in DNA: TGTGCCAGCAGTGGGACTAGCGGGGGGGTGATACGAACAGATACGCAGTATTTT.

The chain employs TRBV19 and TRBJ2-5, with a tentative D call TRBD1 (5 bases). The last part of the DNA fits TRBJ2-7 better; the J call may be wrong. The germline V gene has CDR1 LNHDA and CDR2 SQIVND (reference sequence). CDR3 length: 15 residues. The CDR3 DNA reads as TGTGCCAGTAGTATAGATTGGACACCAACCTACGAGCAGTACTTC. Encoded protein: CASSIDWTPTYEQYF.

This chain links TRBV19 with TRBJ1-1; D possibly corresponds to TRBD1 (6 bases). Trimming pared 5 bases from V and 1 base from J, leaving 8 bases between. Germline V gives CDR1 LNHDA, CDR2 SQIVND (reference sequence). This CDR3 spans 13 amino acids. The CDR3 loop is CASSRTANTEAFF. CDR3 sequence (DNA): TGTGCCAGTAGTCGGACAGCGAACACTGAAGCTTTCTTT.

The chain employs TRBV30 and TRBJ2-5; 10 bases agree with TRBD2. Trimming removed 2 bases from V and 2 bases from J; junction bases left unmatched: 5. This CDR3 has 15 residues. CDR1 is GTSNPN and CDR2 is SVGIG in the germline V gene (reference sequence). The CDR3 protein is CAWSQLAGTQETQYF. The DNA for the CDR3 is TGTGCCTGGAGTCAACTAGCGGGGACTCAAGAGACCCAGTACTTC.

The V and J genes are TRBV10-3 and TRBJ2-5, with D hard to call. This CDR3 has 13 residues. Germline CDR1 ENHRY, CDR2 SYGVKD. The V and J ends lost 1 base and 1 base respectively, with 4 bases between them. The DNA for the CDR3 is TGTGCCATCAGTGAGTTCGGCCAAGAGACCCAGTACTTC. Translation: CAISEFGQETQYF.

The chain employs TRBV5-4 and TRBJ2-5; 8 bases fit TRBD2. Per germline, CDR1 SGHNT and CDR2 YYREEE (reference sequence). The CDR3 loop spans 16 amino acids. Trimming cost V 1 base and J 3 bases; bases outside gene matches: 8. CDR3 residues: CASSLRAGGGEETQYF. The CDR3 bases are TGTGCCAGCAGCTTGCGTGCGGGGGGCGGGGAAGAGACCCAGTACTTC.

V gene TRBV19 combines with J gene TRBJ2-1; 8 bases map to TRBD1. Germline trimming cut 5 bases from V and 7 bases from J; bases unmatched to any gene: 7. Germline CDR1 reads LNHDA; CDR2 reads SQIVND (reference sequence). The CDR3 is 14 amino acids. The CDR3 DNA reads as TGTGCCAGTAGTGTAGGACAGGGTTCTAATGAGCAGTTCTTC. Translated: CASSVGQGSNEQFF.

This chain connects TRBV4-2 to TRBJ2-3; TRBD2 matches at 7 bases. With 5 bases clipped from V and 4 bases from J, the junction kept 12 bases outside the gene matches. Germline values: CDR1 LGHNA, CDR2 YNFKEQ. The CDR3 consists of 16 residues. The CDR3, as DNA: TGTGCCAGCAGCTTAGTCTGGGGGGGGAGGGCAGATACGCAGTATTTT. It codes for CASSLVWGGRADTQYF.

The chain has TRBV5-6 and TRBJ1-3, with D tentatively TRBD1 (6 bases). The CDR3 runs 14 residues. The ends were cut back, 4 bases at V and 7 bases at J, with 15 bases in the middle. Looked up from germline, CDR1 is SGHDT and CDR2 is YYEEEE. CDR3 sequence: CASSRGGAENTIYF. The CDR3 nucleotides are TGTGCCAGCAGCAGGGGGGGAGCCGAGAACACCATATATTTT. Filled out from reference TRBV5-6 and TRBJ1-3, the complete variable domain reads DAGVTQSPTHLIKTRGQQVTLRCSPKSGHDTVSWYQQALGQGPQFIFQYYEEEERQRGNFPDRFSGHQFPNYSSELNVNALLLGDSALYLCASSRGGAENTIYFGEGSWLTVV.

The chain joins TRBV5-1 to TRBJ1-1, with D hard to call. In germline, CDR1 is SGHRS, CDR2 YFSETQ. The V and J ends lost 5 bases and 0 bases respectively, with 11 bases between them. This CDR3 region has 14 residues. The CDR3 DNA follows: TGCGCCAGCAGTTCAGAATCTATGAACACTGAAGCTTTCTTT. It is translated as CASSSESMNTEAFF.

This sequence joins TRBV9 and TRBJ2-2; D uncertain. The length of the CDR3 is 15 residues. The V and J ends lost 0 bases and 0 bases respectively, with 6 bases between them. CDR1 SGDLS and CDR2 YYNGEE come from the germline V gene. CDR3 sequence: CASSVAVANTGELFF. The CDR3 DNA reads as TGTGCCAGCAGCGTAGCAGTGGCGAACACCGGGGAGCTGTTTTTT.

The chain joins TRBV2 to TRBJ1-1; D not certain. CDR3 length equals 13 residues. Trimming left V 7 bases short and J 5 bases short, with 14 bases between. Germline CDR1 reads SNHLY; CDR2 reads FYNNEI. Written as DNA, the CDR3 is TGTGCCAGCACCGAGCCGGGGAAAACTGAAGCTTTCTTT. Amino acid sequence: CASTEPGKTEAFF.

The chain links TRBV7-2 to TRBJ2-3; 9 nucleotides match TRBD2. The CDR3 is made up of 14 amino acids. CDR1 and CDR2 from the germline V gene are SGHTA and FQGNSA. J gave up 9 bases and V 1 base, and 5 bases lay outside the gene matches. The CDR3 bases are TGTGCCAGCAGCTTAGGGCTAGCGGGGAGCACGCAGTATTTT. Its protein product is CASSLGLAGSTQYF.